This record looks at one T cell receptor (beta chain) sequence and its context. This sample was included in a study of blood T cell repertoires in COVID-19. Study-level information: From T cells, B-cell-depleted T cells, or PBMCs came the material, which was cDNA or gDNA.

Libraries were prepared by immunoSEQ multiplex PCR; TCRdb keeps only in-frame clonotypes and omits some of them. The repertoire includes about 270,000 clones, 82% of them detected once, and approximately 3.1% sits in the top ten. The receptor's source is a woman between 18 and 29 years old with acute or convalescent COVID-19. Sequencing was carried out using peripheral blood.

CDR3 loop: CASSLARYPGQLNTEAFF. The CDR3 bases are TGTGCCAGCAGCTTAGCGCGGTACCCGGGACAGTTGAACACTGAAGCTTTCTTT. The chain uses TRBV7-6 and TRBJ1-1; 7 positions match TRBD1. Looked up from germline, CDR1 is SGHVS and CDR2 is FNYEAQ. The CDR3 consists of 18 residues. V shed 0 bases and J 0 bases; nucleotides not matched to a gene: 10. The full variable domain, completed using reference TRBV7-6 and TRBJ1-1, is GAGVSQSPRYKVTKRGQDVALRCDPISGHVSLYWYRQALGQGPEFLTYFNYEAQQDKSGLPNDRFSAERPEGSISTLTIQRTEQRDSAMYRCASSLARYPGQLNTEAFFGQGTRLTVV.